These 15 T cell receptor beta chains came from one sample sequenced in a study of T cells in Graves' hyperthyroidism and ophthalmopathy. The TCR beta CDR3 regions underwent amplification using RNA transcripts as the source. When the TCR CDR3 underwent first-round RT-PCR, the HTBI primer set was used. Each CDR3 protein gets one entry after TCRdb re-called the multiplex PCR reads with MiXCR. Of over 400,000 distinct CDR3 sequences in the sample, around a fifth were seen once. The source material was blood. All receptors come from a woman in her 70s with Graves' ophthalmopathy.

V usage is TRBV6-2 or TRBV6-3 and J usage is TRBJ1-2, with D tentatively TRBD1 (6 bases). The V end lost 4 bases, the J end lost 5 bases, and 32 bases lay between the germline ends. Germline lookup yields CDR1 MNHEY and CDR2 SVGEGT. This CDR3 is 20 amino acids long. The CDR3 here is CASSFYPQGTSPSEEYGYTF. DNA of the CDR3: TGTGCCAGCAGTTTTTACCCCCAGGGGACTTCACCCTCTGAAGAATATGGCTACACCTTC.

In DNA, the CDR3 is TGTGCCAGCAGTCCTACAGCGCCCACTGAAGCTTTCTTT. Encoded protein: CASSPTAPTEAFF. The chain has TRBV6-2 or TRBV6-3 and TRBJ1-1; D gene ambiguous. Germline-derived CDR1 and CDR2 are MNHEY and SVGEGT. The V and J ends lost 5 bases and 4 bases respectively, with 11 bases between them. The CDR3 totals 13 residues.

This clonotype appeared a few times. J is TRBJ2-5 and V is TRBV11-2; 7 nucleotides agree with TRBD2. CDR3 size: 12 residues. J gave up 5 bases and V 5 bases, and 2 bases lay outside the gene matches. The V gene's germline CDR1 is SGHAT and CDR2 FQNNGV. CDR3: CASSAGVETQYF. In DNA form, the CDR3 reads TGTGCCAGCAGCGCGGGAGTCGAGACCCAGTACTTC.

Worth noting for this clonotype: Mismatch with germline at one junction end may stem from a read error. The chain recombines TRBV2 with TRBJ2-2; weak D call: TRBD2 (7 bases). The CDR3 sequence is 15 residues long. CDR1 is SNHLY and CDR2 is FYNNEI in the germline V gene. The CDR3 is CASEARGGATGGLFF. Written as DNA, the CDR3 is TGTGCCAGCGAGGCCCGAGGGGGGGCGACCGGGGGGCTGTTTTTT. The full variable domain, completed using reference TRBV2 and TRBJ2-2, is EPEVTQTPSHQVTQMGQEVILRCVPISNHLYFYWYRQILGQKVEFLVSFYNNEISEKSEIFDDQFSVERPDGSNFTLKIRSTKLEDSAMYFCASEARGGATGGLFFGEGSRLTVL.

The rearrangement joins TRBV3-1 to TRBJ1-1, with D possibly TRBD1 on 5 matching bases. CDR3 length: 14 amino acids. Per the germline V gene, CDR1 is LGHDT and CDR2 is YNNKEL (reference sequence). Between the trimmed V and J ends, which lost 6 bases and 5 bases, there was a span of 16 bases. CDR3 DNA sequence: TGTGCCAGCAGTCCCTGGGGGGAGGGTACTGAAGCTTTCTTT. Its protein product is CASSPWGEGTEAFF.

This clonotype was counted only a few times. The chain carries TRBV29-1 and TRBJ1-1; D is uncertain. The V end was cut by 7 bases, the J end by 3 bases, with 9 bases between. Germline V gene data show CDR1 as SQVTM and CDR2 as ANQGSEA. The length of the CDR3 is 11 residues. This CDR3 is CSAAMDTEAFF. The CDR3 nucleotides are TGCAGCGCGGCTATGGACACTGAAGCTTTCTTT.

This clonotype was seen many times. The J gene is TRBJ2-7, the V gene TRBV28; D uncertain. Per germline, CDR1 MDHEN and CDR2 SYDVKM. The CDR3 sequence is 15 residues long. V lost 6 bases and J 3 bases, leaving 18 bases between the germline ends. Here the CDR3 DNA reads TGTGCCAGCAGCACGACTTCGGAACTCATCTACGAGCAGTACTTC. This sequence encodes CASSTTSELIYEQYF.

There are a few counts of this clonotype. This sequence joins TRBV7-3 and TRBJ2-5; TRBD1 is a possible D gene (6 bases). The ends were cut back, 5 bases at V and 5 bases at J, with 18 bases in the middle. There are 15 residues in the CDR3. CDR1 is SGHTA and CDR2 is FQGTGA in the germline V gene. CDR3 coding DNA: TGTGCCAGCAGCCTCACCGGGACACCCCGCGAGACCCAGTACTTC. As protein: CASSLTGTPRETQYF.

The table lists this clonotype with a few counts. An end of the junction differs from the germline gene, which may be a read error. The CDR3 DNA is TGTGCCAGTAGTACCGGGGACAGTGATGATCAGTTCTTC. Residues: CASSTGDSDDQFF. The rearrangement links TRBV19 to TRBJ2-1, with 7 bases matching TRBD1. Germline values: CDR1 LNHDA, CDR2 SQIVND (reference sequence). The CDR3 is 13 residues long. The full variable domain, rest sourced from reference TRBV19 and TRBJ2-1, is DGGITQSPKYLFRKEGQNVTLSCEQNLNHDAMYWYRQDPGQGLRLIYYSQIVNDFQKGDIAEGYSVSREKKESFPLTVTSAQKNPTAFYLCASSTGDSDDQFFGPGTRLTVL.

This clonotype has just one count. The chain has TRBV6-1 and TRBJ2-5; no reliable D call. CDR1 MNHNS and CDR2 SASEGT come from the germline V gene. This CDR3 comprises 13 residues. The CDR3 sequence: CVRGRPPQETQYF. In DNA form, the CDR3 reads TGTGTCCGCGGTCGGCCTCCTCAAGAGACCCAGTACTTC.

This clonotype was seen a few times. The genes are TRBV20-1 and TRBJ1-1; D is uncertain. V dropped 4 bases and J dropped 4 bases, with 16 bases sitting between them. The CDR3 length is 14 residues. CDR1 is DFQATT and CDR2 is SNEGSKA in the germline V gene (reference sequence). The DNA of the CDR3 is TGCAGTGCTATCCCAGACTTCCAACTCACTGAAGCTTTCTTT. Protein: CSAIPDFQLTEAFF.

This chain links TRBV6-1 with TRBJ1-2; D might be TRBD1 (6 bases). In germline, CDR1 is MNHNS, CDR2 SASEGT. V lost 4 bases and J lost 3, with 9 bases in between. The CDR3 runs to 13 residues. CDR3 in amino acids: CASSAGADYGYTF. CDR3 DNA sequence: TGTGCCAGCAGTGCAGGGGCCGACTATGGCTACACCTTC.

This clonotype was seen at least ten times. This rearrangement joins TRBV7-3 to TRBJ2-4, with 7 bases aligning to TRBD1. The V segment lost 5 bases and the J segment 3 bases; nucleotides outside the gene matches: 13. The CDR3 is made up of 17 amino acids. Germline CDR1 is SGHTA and CDR2 is FQGTGA. CDR3 in amino acids: CASSPPTGTSDKNIQYF. The CDR3 coding sequence is TGTGCCAGCAGCCCTCCGACAGGGACATCTGACAAAAACATTCAGTACTTC. The full variable domain, in which reference TRBV7-3 and TRBJ2-4 provide the parts outside the CDR3, is GAGVSQTPSNKVTEKGKYVELRCDPISGHTALYWYRQSLGQGPEFLIYFQGTGAADDSGLPNDRFFAVRPEGSVSTLKIQRTERGDSAVYLCASSPPTGTSDKNIQYFGAGTRLSVL.

This sequence joins TRBV7-2 and TRBJ1-1; the D gene is possibly TRBD1 (5 bases). This CDR3 is 15 amino acids long. Germline assignment: CDR1 SGHTA and CDR2 FQGNSA. V was clipped by 1 base and J by 7 bases, with 16 bases between them. The DNA of the CDR3 is TGTGCCAGCAGCTTAGGGGGGATTTCCGGAAATGAAGCTTTCTTT. Amino acid sequence: CASSLGGISGNEAFF.

CDR3 protein: CASSALAGGANEQFF. The CDR3 nucleotides read TGTGCCAGCAGTGCCCTAGCGGGAGGCGCCAATGAGCAGTTCTTC. This chain links TRBV2 with TRBJ2-1; TRBD2 aligns across 11 bases. V lost 4 bases, J lost 6 bases, and 5 bases stayed unmatched. The CDR3 length is 15 residues. Germline CDR1 reads SNHLY; CDR2 reads FYNNEI.